The next 3 T cell receptor beta chains were all read from a single sample in a study of molecular identifiers for immune sequencing clone quantification. TCRdb recomputed calls from the PCR reads with MiXCR, one row per CDR3 protein. The sample consists of around 300,000 distinct CDR3 sequences, under 25% of them appearing once. Sequencing was done on a sample of naive CD8+ T cells from blood, with Jurkat cell RNA spiked in. This sample's subset: FACS-sorted CD8+CD4-CCR7+CD45RA+ naive T cells. The receptors originated from a human donor in good health. Some libraries in this study had Jurkat cell RNA spiked in.

This clonotype occurred a few times. The V call is TRBV12-3 or TRBV12-4, the J call TRBJ2-3, with D possibly matching TRBD2 (7 bases). V was clipped by 6 bases and J by 5 bases, with 18 bases between them. The length of the CDR3 is 15 residues. CDR3 sequence (DNA): TGTGCCAGCAGCTCAGATGGCGGGGGCATAGATACGCAGTATTTT. Translation gives CASSSDGGGIDTQYF.

Comments on this clonotype: This may be a read error: a much more frequent sequence differs by one nucleotide. The chain uses TRBV5-1 and TRBJ2-3; 7 nucleotides line up with TRBD2. Germline values: CDR1 SGHRS, CDR2 YFSETQ. J was trimmed by 0 bases and V by 0 bases; bases with no gene match: 4. The CDR3 length is 16 residues. CDR3 nucleotides: TGCGCCAGCAGCTTGGTGGGACTACCTAGCACAGATACGCAGTATTTT. It codes for CASSLVGLPSTDTQYF.

This clonotype was seen repeatedly, ten times or more. The chain employs TRBV9 and TRBJ2-7; D gene uncertain. V shed 0 bases and J shed 0 bases, with 10 bases lying between them. Per germline, CDR1 SGDLS and CDR2 YYNGEE. The CDR3 is 15 residues long. The CDR3 sequence is CASSVVPESSYEQYF. CDR3 sequence (DNA): TGTGCCAGCAGCGTAGTTCCGGAAAGCTCCTACGAGCAGTACTTC.